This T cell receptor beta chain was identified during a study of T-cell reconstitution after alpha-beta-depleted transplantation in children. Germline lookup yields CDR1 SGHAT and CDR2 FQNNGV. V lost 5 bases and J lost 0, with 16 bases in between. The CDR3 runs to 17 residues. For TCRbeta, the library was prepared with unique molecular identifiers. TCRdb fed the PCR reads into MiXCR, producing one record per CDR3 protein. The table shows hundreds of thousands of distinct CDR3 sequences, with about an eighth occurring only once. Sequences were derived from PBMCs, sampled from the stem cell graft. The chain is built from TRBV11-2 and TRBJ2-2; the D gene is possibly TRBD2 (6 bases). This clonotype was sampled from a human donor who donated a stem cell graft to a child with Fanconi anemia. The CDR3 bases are TGTGCCAGCAGCCCCATCGTGTCGGGGGCGAACACCGGGGAGCTGTTTTTT. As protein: CASSPIVSGANTGELFF.